This T cell receptor (beta chain) was captured in a study of cytomegalovirus exposure and HLA in healthy donors. Study-level background: The 110 million or so unique TCR beta sequences, from about 190 million T cells, were found by an earlier analysis. Around 78 million unique TCR sequences came from HLA-typed donors in an early release. Overall study findings and caveats: The analysis excluded some indistinguishable V segments, including TRBV6-2 and TRBV6-3.

Comment on this clone: Its antigen is unknown.

The CDR3 extends over 15 amino acids. The study ran its PCR with 60 Vbeta and 13 Jbeta primers. Libraries were prepared by immunoSEQ multiplex PCR; TCRdb keeps only in-frame clonotypes and omits some of them. The table lists 150,000 to 250,000 clones, roughly 85% of them singletons, with over 2% in the top ten. This sequence was found in a woman aged 50 to 60 in good health and CMV-seronegative. The sample was PBMCs. This chain uses TRBV21-1 with TRBJ1-2. TRBV21-1 represents a pseudogene. CDR3 DNA sequence: TGTGCCAGCATCAGAAAGGCGGGTTCTAACTATGGCTACACCTTC. This encodes CASIRKAGSNYGYTF.